The 9 T cell receptor beta chains below all came from one sample that was sequenced in a study of CD8 T cells in ankylosing spondylitis (dated by TCRdb to 2015 to 2018). Library generation was performed with 5' RACE. The run used an Illumina MiSeq. TCRdb's own reprocessing of the public reads used fastp at Q25 and MiXCR and kept productive beta chains. Duplicate CDR3 protein sequences are folded into a single record with the most common DNA and genes. In all, the sample holds fewer than 25,000 distinct CDR3 sequences, and over 10% of those were seen once. The top ten hold 30% to 35% of the sample. Sequencing input: blood. Receptors originate from a male donor with ankylosing spondylitis or in good health (not recorded which).

The V call is TRBV11-3, the J call TRBJ2-1; D gene ambiguous. CDR1 SGHNT and CDR2 YENEEA come from the germline V gene. Trimming removed 2 bases at V and 4 bases at J, with 15 bases between. The CDR3 contains 16 residues. The CDR3 loop reads CASSLRPPPLYNEQFF. The CDR3 nucleotides read TGTGCCAGCAGCTTAAGGCCCCCGCCTCTATACAATGAGCAGTTCTTC.

This clonotype was recorded many times. The CDR3 is CASSQDPSNEQFF. The CDR3 nucleotides are TGTGCCAGCAGCCAAGATCCCAGTAATGAGCAGTTCTTC. The V and J genes are TRBV3-1 and TRBJ2-1; D gene uncertain. The CDR3 is made up of 13 amino acids. The V end lost 0 bases, the J end lost 7 bases, and 7 bases lay between the germline ends. Germline V CDR1 and CDR2: LGHDT, YNNKEL (reference sequence).

This clonotype has just a few counts. The chain combines TRBV5-1 with TRBJ2-2, with 12 positions matching TRBD2. J was trimmed by 4 bases and V by 0 bases; bases with no gene match: 7. Germline V gene data show CDR1 as SGHRS and CDR2 as YFSETQ. This CDR3 is 18 amino acids long. The CDR3 DNA reads as TGCGCCAGCAGCTTGGACCTAGGACTAGCGGGGATCACCGGGGAGCTGTTTTTT. Residues: CASSLDLGLAGITGELFF.

J is TRBJ2-1 and V is TRBV18, with 11 bases that match TRBD2. Germline lookup yields CDR1 KGHSH and CDR2 LQKENI. Germline trimming cut 2 bases from V and 7 bases from J; bases unmatched to any gene: 7. CDR3 length equals 16 residues. The CDR3 region is CASSPLIAGGVNEQFF. DNA of the CDR3: TGTGCCAGCTCACCATTAATAGCGGGAGGGGTGAATGAGCAGTTCTTC.

The V call is TRBV30, the J call TRBJ2-4, with D maybe TRBD2 (6 bases). The length of the CDR3 is 13 residues. CDR1 and CDR2 from the germline V gene are GTSNPN and SVGIG (reference sequence). Trimming stripped 0 bases from V and 5 bases from J, with 8 bases between. The CDR3, as DNA: TGTGCCTGGAGTGTCTGGGGGGAAAACATTCAGTACTTC. Encoded protein: CAWSVWGENIQYF.

This clonotype came up a few times. The V and J genes are TRBV7-2 and TRBJ2-1, with 9 bases aligning to TRBD2. Looked up from germline, CDR1 is SGHTA and CDR2 is FQGNSA. The CDR3 sequence is 15 residues long. The V and J ends lost 0 bases and 8 bases, in that order; junction bases with no gene match: 5. The CDR3 DNA is TGTGCCAGCAGCTTAGCTGGCGGGAGGGCCCATGAGCAGTTCTTC. Its protein product is CASSLAGGRAHEQFF.

This clonotype was picked up a small number of times. This chain connects TRBV3-1 to TRBJ1-1; TRBD1 matches 11 bases. The ends lost 3 bases at V and 5 bases at J; junction bases unmatched: 2. This CDR3 is 14 amino acids long. CDR1 and CDR2 from the germline V gene are LGHDT and YNNKEL (reference sequence). The CDR3 sequence: CASSQGQGETEAFF. The CDR3 nucleotides read TGTGCCAGCAGCCAGGGACAGGGGGAGACTGAAGCTTTCTTT.

This clonotype was seen only a few times. The CDR3: CSAPGQSYNEQFF. CDR3 DNA sequence: TGCAGTGCTCCGGGACAGTCCTACAATGAGCAGTTCTTC. The gene calls are TRBV20-1 and TRBJ2-1; TRBD1 matches 7 bases. Unmatched junction bases numbered 2, after V lost 5 bases and J lost 1 base. Germline CDR1 DFQATT, CDR2 SNEGSKA (reference sequence). This CDR3 is built from 13 residues.

A few counts support this clonotype. The chain uses TRBV20-1 and TRBJ2-4; 8 bases are shared with TRBD1. This CDR3 spans 16 amino acids. Germline CDR1 is DFQATT and CDR2 is SNEGSKA (reference sequence). V lost 4 bases to trimming and J lost 3 bases; unmatched junction nucleotides: 11. CDR3 nucleotides: TGCAGTGCTATGAGGGGTTCAGGGGGCCGCAAAAACATTCAGTACTTC. Its protein is CSAMRGSGGRKNIQYF.